This is a list of T cell receptor beta chains from one sample in a study of shared clonotypes between healthy human individuals. Sequencing used immunoSEQ multiplex PCR; TCRdb keeps in-frame clones, though not all of them. Of under 1,100,000 clones in the sample, approximately 72% are singletons; the top ten hold 1.4% to 1.5%. Sequencing used memory CD4+ T cells sorted from blood. These receptors came from a man aged 18-30 years in good health. Each CDR3 is given with its conserved first and last residue. The D gene is left open where the match is weak. The size field is filled for only some rows; it gives once, few, many or a size class.

d_call: TRBD1
cdr3_length: 11
clone_size: few
j_call: TRBJ1-1
v_call: TRBV20-1
cdr3_nt: TGCAGCGTAAAGTGGGACAGGGGCGCTTTCTTT
cdr3_aa: CSVKWDRGAFF

d_call: NA
cdr3_length: 12
clone_size: NA
j_call: TRBJ1-1
v_call: TRBV7-2
cdr3_nt: TGTGCCTCCCGCCTTATGAACACTGAAGCTTTCTTT
cdr3_aa: CASRLMNTEAFF

d_call: NA
cdr3_length: 14
clone_size: NA
j_call: TRBJ2-2
v_call: TRBV4-1
cdr3_nt: TGCGCCAGCAGCCAACCCAGGAGCCGCGGGGAGCTGTTTTTT
cdr3_aa: CASSQPRSRGELFF

d_call: TRBD2
cdr3_length: 13
clone_size: few
j_call: TRBJ2-1
v_call: TRBV19
cdr3_nt: TGTGCCAGTCGGGCTAGCGGGTTCAATGAGCAGTTCTTC
cdr3_aa: CASRASGFNEQFF

d_call: TRBD1
cdr3_length: 16
clone_size: NA
j_call: TRBJ1-1
v_call: TRBV7-8
cdr3_nt: TGTGCCAGCAGGCTTGGACCGGACAGGGCGAACACTGAAGCTTTCTTT
cdr3_aa: CASRLGPDRANTEAFF

d_call: TRBD2
cdr3_length: 20
clone_size: NA
j_call: TRBJ2-5
v_call: TRBV19
cdr3_nt: TGTGCCAGTAGTATAACGGCCCTAGGACTAGCGGGCCGGCGAGGAGAGACCCAGTACTTC
cdr3_aa: CASSITALGLAGRRGETQYF

d_call: NA
cdr3_length: 16
clone_size: NA
j_call: TRBJ2-3
v_call: TRBV10-3
cdr3_nt: TGTGCCATCAGTGAGTCGGACATTCCACTCACAGATACGCAGTATTTT
cdr3_aa: CAISESDIPLTDTQYF

d_call: TRBD1
cdr3_length: 15
clone_size: NA
j_call: TRBJ1-1
v_call: TRBV30
cdr3_nt: TGTGCCTGGAGTTGGGGGCAGGGGGTAGGCACTGAAGCTTTCTTT
cdr3_aa: CAWSWGQGVGTEAFF

d_call: TRBD1
cdr3_length: 19
clone_size: NA
j_call: TRBJ1-1
v_call: TRBV19
cdr3_nt: TGTGCCAGCCATGTGGCGTCGGCAGGGGGCCCATTTCTGAACACTGAAGCTTTCTTT
cdr3_aa: CASHVASAGGPFLNTEAFF

d_call: TRBD1
cdr3_length: 16
clone_size: NA
j_call: TRBJ2-7
v_call: TRBV4-1
cdr3_nt: TGCGCCAGCAGCCATGTAACCGGGACAGGGAACAACGAGCAGTACTTC
cdr3_aa: CASSHVTGTGNNEQYF

d_call: NA
cdr3_length: 14
clone_size: once
j_call: TRBJ1-6
v_call: TRBV30
cdr3_nt: TGTGCCTGGGCCGGAGGGGGGGAATATTCACCCCTCCACTTT
cdr3_aa: CAWAGGGEYSPLHF

d_call: NA
cdr3_length: 14
clone_size: NA
j_call: TRBJ1-3
v_call: TRBV27
cdr3_nt: TGTGCCAGCAGTTTAACGGGCTCTGGAAACACCATATATTTT
cdr3_aa: CASSLTGSGNTIYF

d_call: TRBD1
cdr3_length: 14
clone_size: NA
j_call: TRBJ2-3
v_call: TRBV5-4
cdr3_nt: TGTGCCAGCAGCCATGGGACAGACACAGATACGCAGTATTTT
cdr3_aa: CASSHGTDTDTQYF

d_call: NA
cdr3_length: 13
clone_size: many
j_call: TRBJ1-2
v_call: TRBV30
cdr3_nt: TGTGCCTGGAGTGTACACGGGAACTATGGCTACACCTTC
cdr3_aa: CAWSVHGNYGYTF

d_call: TRBD2
cdr3_length: 15
clone_size: NA
j_call: TRBJ2-3
v_call: TRBV5-1
cdr3_nt: TGCGCCAGCAGCTTGGCTAGCGGGATCACAGATACGCAGTATTTT
cdr3_aa: CASSLASGITDTQYF

d_call: NA
cdr3_length: 14
clone_size: once
j_call: TRBJ2-3
v_call: TRBV11-3
cdr3_nt: TGTGCCAGCAGCTCGAGGACCGAGGGGGATACGCAGTATTTT
cdr3_aa: CASSSRTEGDTQYF

d_call: NA
cdr3_length: 14
clone_size: once
j_call: TRBJ2-2
v_call: TRBV4-1
cdr3_nt: TGCGCCAGCAGCCAAGGGCAGGGGATCGGGGAGCTGTTTTTT
cdr3_aa: CASSQGQGIGELFF

d_call: NA
cdr3_length: 14
clone_size: NA
j_call: TRBJ2-7
v_call: TRBV9
cdr3_nt: TGTGCCAGCAGCGTAGAGTACGGGACCTACGAGCAGTACTTC
cdr3_aa: CASSVEYGTYEQYF

d_call: TRBD1
cdr3_length: 15
clone_size: NA
j_call: TRBJ2-6
v_call: TRBV6-1
cdr3_nt: TGTGCCAGCACTGGGACAGGAGCTGGGGCCAACGTCCTGACTTTC
cdr3_aa: CASTGTGAGANVLTF

d_call: TRBD1
cdr3_length: 14
clone_size: few
j_call: TRBJ1-5
v_call: TRBV30
cdr3_nt: TGTGCCTGGAGTTTTGACAGGGAGGGTCAGCCCCAGCATTTT
cdr3_aa: CAWSFDREGQPQHF

d_call: NA
cdr3_length: 14
clone_size: NA
j_call: TRBJ2-7
v_call: TRBV30
cdr3_nt: TGTGCCTGGAGTGTAGGAATACTCTCCTACGAGCAGTACTTC
cdr3_aa: CAWSVGILSYEQYF

d_call: NA
cdr3_length: 15
clone_size: few
j_call: TRBJ2-7
v_call: TRBV11-2
cdr3_nt: TGTGCCAGCAGCTTAGCGTCGGGAGAAGGATACGAGCAGTACTTC
cdr3_aa: CASSLASGEGYEQYF

d_call: NA
cdr3_length: 12
clone_size: NA
j_call: TRBJ1-1
v_call: TRBV10-1
cdr3_nt: TGCGCCAGCAGTGCTTCCCAGACTGAAGCTTTCTTT
cdr3_aa: CASSASQTEAFF

d_call: NA
cdr3_length: 15
clone_size: NA
j_call: TRBJ2-1
v_call: TRBV7-9
cdr3_nt: TGTGCCAGCAGCCAGGGCGTTGCGGTCTACAATGAGCAGTTCTTC
cdr3_aa: CASSQGVAVYNEQFF